A selection of T cell receptor beta chains follows, all from one sample in a study of identical twins. TCRdb analysed the 5' RACE reads with MiXCR anew, one entry per CDR3 protein. The data contain approximately 890,000 distinct CDR3 sequences, 12% of them singletons. The data also belong to a second study, concerning yellow fever vaccine responses in identical twins.

The material sequenced was PBMCs. All receptors come from a woman between 18 and 30 years old in good health. Each CDR3 is given with its conserved first and last residue. D genes are given only for firm matches. The listing skips clone size in some rows; elsewhere it reads once, few, many or a size class.

CDR3nt: TGTGCCAGCAGCTCCCGCCGGGGATACAATGAGCAGTTCTTC; CDR3aa: CASSSRRGYNEQFF; v_gene: TRBV7-8; len: 14; abundance: few; j_gene: TRBJ2-1; d_gene: NA
CDR3nt: TGTGCCAGCAGCTTTGATTGGGTACGTGGACAAGAGACCCAGTACTTC; CDR3aa: CASSFDWVRGQETQYF; v_gene: TRBV7-9; len: 16; abundance: NA; j_gene: TRBJ2-5; d_gene: NA
CDR3nt: TGTGCCACCAGCAGAAGCGGATCATACAATGAGCAGTTCTTC; CDR3aa: CATSRSGSYNEQFF; v_gene: TRBV15; len: 14; abundance: NA; j_gene: TRBJ2-1; d_gene: NA
CDR3nt: TGTGCCAGCAGTTTTACTGGGTCTAGAGGGGAGCAGTACTTC; CDR3aa: CASSFTGSRGEQYF; v_gene: TRBV12-3/TRBV12-4; len: 14; abundance: NA; j_gene: TRBJ2-7; d_gene: NA
CDR3nt: TGCAGTGCTGGAGGACAGGGTTTGTTTTACGGGACCCAGTACTTC; CDR3aa: CSAGGQGLFYGTQYF; v_gene: TRBV20-1; len: 15; abundance: NA; j_gene: TRBJ2-5; d_gene: TRBD1
CDR3nt: TGCAGTGCTACTGGACTGGGAAAACTGTTTTTT; CDR3aa: CSATGLGKLFF; v_gene: TRBV20-1; len: 11; abundance: few; j_gene: TRBJ1-4; d_gene: NA
CDR3nt: TGTGCCAGCAGCGTAGACGGGAGGCACCAAGAGACCCAGTACTTC; CDR3aa: CASSVDGRHQETQYF; v_gene: TRBV9; len: 15; abundance: few; j_gene: TRBJ2-5; d_gene: TRBD2
CDR3nt: TGTGCCATCTCGGACTGGGACCGGGAGACCCAGTACTTC; CDR3aa: CAISDWDRETQYF; v_gene: TRBV10-3; len: 13; abundance: NA; j_gene: TRBJ2-5; d_gene: NA
CDR3nt: TGTGCCAGCAGTGAAGGGTCTATCAGCCCCGGTGCGCAGTATTTT; CDR3aa: CASSEGSISPGAQYF; v_gene: TRBV2; len: 15; abundance: many; j_gene: TRBJ2-3; d_gene: NA
CDR3nt: TGTGTCAGCAGCCAAGGGTCGAGGAAAATTAATTCACCCCTCCACTTT; CDR3aa: CVSSQGSRKINSPLHF; v_gene: TRBV14; len: 16; abundance: few; j_gene: TRBJ1-6; d_gene: NA
CDR3nt: TGTGCCAGCAGCTCAATACAAGCACTAGCAAGCTACACCGGGGAGCTGTTTTTT; CDR3aa: CASSSIQALASYTGELFF; v_gene: TRBV5-5; len: 18; abundance: NA; j_gene: TRBJ2-2; d_gene: NA
CDR3nt: TGTGCCAGCTCACCGGGACTAGCGGGAGGTCACGAGCAGTACTTC; CDR3aa: CASSPGLAGGHEQYF; v_gene: TRBV18; len: 15; abundance: NA; j_gene: TRBJ2-7; d_gene: TRBD2
CDR3nt: TGTGCCAGCAGTCCCCCGACGACCGTGAGTTCCTACAATGAGCAGTTCTTC; CDR3aa: CASSPPTTVSSYNEQFF; v_gene: TRBV12-3/TRBV12-4; len: 17; abundance: few; j_gene: TRBJ2-1; d_gene: NA
CDR3nt: TGCAGTGCGAGAGACCACAGGGGCGACGCTGAAGCTTTCTTT; CDR3aa: CSARDHRGDAEAFF; v_gene: TRBV20-1; len: 14; abundance: NA; j_gene: TRBJ1-1; d_gene: TRBD1
CDR3nt: TGTGCCAGCAGCCAGATAGCGGGAGGGCCAACAGATACGCAGTATTTT; CDR3aa: CASSQIAGGPTDTQYF; v_gene: TRBV7-6; len: 16; abundance: few; j_gene: TRBJ2-3; d_gene: TRBD2
CDR3nt: TGTGCCAGCAGTCTGACTAGCGGGGGAAACAATGAGCAGTTCTTC; CDR3aa: CASSLTSGGNNEQFF; v_gene: TRBV12-3/TRBV12-4; len: 15; abundance: many; j_gene: TRBJ2-1; d_gene: TRBD2
CDR3nt: TGTGCCAGCAGTGAAGCATGGGTGGGGCAGGAAGCTTTCTTT; CDR3aa: CASSEAWVGQEAFF; v_gene: TRBV2; len: 14; abundance: NA; j_gene: TRBJ1-1; d_gene: NA
CDR3nt: TGCGCCAGCAGCCAAGCCGACAGGGTGGGCAATCAGCCCCAGCATTTT; CDR3aa: CASSQADRVGNQPQHF; v_gene: TRBV4-1; len: 16; abundance: few; j_gene: TRBJ1-5; d_gene: TRBD1
CDR3nt: TGCAGCGTTGCGACTACGGTCCGCGGGACCGCCTACGAGCAGTACTTC; CDR3aa: CSVATTVRGTAYEQYF; v_gene: TRBV29-1; len: 16; abundance: NA; j_gene: TRBJ2-7; d_gene: NA
CDR3nt: TGCAGTGTTACAGGGGGCATCGCTAATGAAAAACTGTTTTTT; CDR3aa: CSVTGGIANEKLFF; v_gene: TRBV20-1; len: 14; abundance: many; j_gene: TRBJ1-4; d_gene: TRBD1
CDR3nt: TGTGCCAGCAGCGGACAGGGGGGCCATTCACCCCTCCACTTT; CDR3aa: CASSGQGGHSPLHF; v_gene: TRBV6-1; len: 14; abundance: NA; j_gene: TRBJ1-6; d_gene: TRBD1
CDR3nt: TGTGCCAGCAGCCTGAGGCGGACTACGGCGCACGAGCAGTACTTC; CDR3aa: CASSLRRTTAHEQYF; v_gene: TRBV5-4; len: 15; abundance: few; j_gene: TRBJ2-7; d_gene: NA
CDR3nt: TGCGCCAGCAGCAACACGGGAGGCGAGACCCAGTACTTC; CDR3aa: CASSNTGGETQYF; v_gene: TRBV5-1; len: 13; abundance: NA; j_gene: TRBJ2-5; d_gene: TRBD2
CDR3nt: TGTGCCAGCAGCCAAGAGACGGCTAGCGGCTACCAAGAGACCCAGTACTTC; CDR3aa: CASSQETASGYQETQYF; v_gene: TRBV3-1; len: 17; abundance: few; j_gene: TRBJ2-5; d_gene: TRBD2
CDR3nt: TGTGCCAGCAGCCAATCCGAGCTTGAGCAGTTCTTC; CDR3aa: CASSQSELEQFF; v_gene: TRBV3-1; len: 12; abundance: few; j_gene: TRBJ2-1; d_gene: NA
CDR3nt: TGCAGTGCTAGAGTACGGGGTAACACTGAAGCTTTCTTT; CDR3aa: CSARVRGNTEAFF; v_gene: TRBV20-1; len: 13; abundance: few; j_gene: TRBJ1-1; d_gene: NA
CDR3nt: TGTGCCAGCAGAGCAACAGGAAGCATTTCTGAGACCCAGTACTTC; CDR3aa: CASRATGSISETQYF; v_gene: TRBV6-1; len: 15; abundance: NA; j_gene: TRBJ2-5; d_gene: NA
CDR3nt: TGTGCCAGCAGCCAAGAGGCAGCCTCTGGGGCCAACGTCCTGACTTTC; CDR3aa: CASSQEAASGANVLTF; v_gene: TRBV14; len: 16; abundance: few; j_gene: TRBJ2-6; d_gene: NA
CDR3nt: TGTGCCATCACCGGACAGGAGTATGGCTACACCTTC; CDR3aa: CAITGQEYGYTF; v_gene: TRBV10-3; len: 12; abundance: few; j_gene: TRBJ1-2; d_gene: TRBD1
CDR3nt: TGTGCCAGCTCAGTTACCTCTGGGGCCAACGTCCTGACTTTC; CDR3aa: CASSVTSGANVLTF; v_gene: TRBV18; len: 14; abundance: NA; j_gene: TRBJ2-6; d_gene: NA
CDR3nt: TGCGCCAGCAGCCGACGGACTAGCGGGAGTAACAATGAGCAGTTCTTC; CDR3aa: CASSRRTSGSNNEQFF; v_gene: TRBV5-1; len: 16; abundance: many; j_gene: TRBJ2-1; d_gene: TRBD2
CDR3nt: TGTGCCAGCGGACGGGGAAAGCCCTACAATGAGCAGTTCTTC; CDR3aa: CASGRGKPYNEQFF; v_gene: TRBV6-1; len: 14; abundance: NA; j_gene: TRBJ2-1; d_gene: NA
CDR3nt: TGCGCCAGCAGCCAAGGCCCGGGACAGATTAACACCGGGGAGCTGTTTTTT; CDR3aa: CASSQGPGQINTGELFF; v_gene: TRBV4-1; len: 17; abundance: few; j_gene: TRBJ2-2; d_gene: TRBD1
CDR3nt: TGCGCCAGCAGTGAGTTTGTTCGGGGAGATACGCAGTATTTT; CDR3aa: CASSEFVRGDTQYF; v_gene: TRBV10-1; len: 14; abundance: NA; j_gene: TRBJ2-3; d_gene: NA
CDR3nt: TGTGCCAGCACCTGGGACAGACTTAACTATGGCTACACCTTC; CDR3aa: CASTWDRLNYGYTF; v_gene: TRBV12-3/TRBV12-4; len: 14; abundance: many; j_gene: TRBJ1-2; d_gene: TRBD1
CDR3nt: TGCAGTGCCGCCCCTCCAAATGAGCAGTTCTTC; CDR3aa: CSAAPPNEQFF; v_gene: TRBV20-1; len: 11; abundance: many; j_gene: TRBJ2-1; d_gene: NA
CDR3nt: TGTGCCAGCAGTTTAGGATCCCGACTAGTTGCAGAGACCCAGTACTTC; CDR3aa: CASSLGSRLVAETQYF; v_gene: TRBV28; len: 16; abundance: NA; j_gene: TRBJ2-5; d_gene: NA
CDR3nt: TGTGCCAGCAGCTTAGGGATGCGGGAGACCCAGTACTTC; CDR3aa: CASSLGMRETQYF; v_gene: TRBV7-7; len: 13; abundance: few; j_gene: TRBJ2-5; d_gene: NA
CDR3nt: TGTGCCAGCAGCGTATCCGATGGCTATGGCTACACCTTC; CDR3aa: CASSVSDGYGYTF; v_gene: TRBV27; len: 13; abundance: few; j_gene: TRBJ1-2; d_gene: NA
CDR3nt: TGTGCCAGCAGCTTAGAACCAGGGCACGAGCAGTACTTC; CDR3aa: CASSLEPGHEQYF; v_gene: TRBV7-7; len: 13; abundance: NA; j_gene: TRBJ2-7; d_gene: NA
CDR3nt: TGCGCCAGCACAACTAGCGGGGGGGACAATGAGCAGTTCTTC; CDR3aa: CASTTSGGDNEQFF; v_gene: TRBV4-1; len: 14; abundance: NA; j_gene: TRBJ2-1; d_gene: TRBD2
CDR3nt: TGTGCCACCAGTGATTCCCAGAAGACAGGGGCTGGGAATGAGCAGTTCTTC; CDR3aa: CATSDSQKTGAGNEQFF; v_gene: TRBV24-1; len: 17; abundance: few; j_gene: TRBJ2-1; d_gene: TRBD1
CDR3nt: TGTGCCAGCAGCTCACCACGGGGGAGCAGTCTCACAGATACGCAGTATTTT; CDR3aa: CASSSPRGSSLTDTQYF; v_gene: TRBV7-2; len: 17; abundance: few; j_gene: TRBJ2-3; d_gene: NA
CDR3nt: TGTGCCAGCAGCCCCCCGGTGGGGGGCAGCTACGAGCAGTACTTC; CDR3aa: CASSPPVGGSYEQYF; v_gene: TRBV12-3/TRBV12-4; len: 15; abundance: many; j_gene: TRBJ2-7; d_gene: NA
CDR3nt: TGTGCCAGCAGCACTACCCGGGACAGGGGGCGGGAGACCCAGTACTTC; CDR3aa: CASSTTRDRGRETQYF; v_gene: TRBV7-9; len: 16; abundance: few; j_gene: TRBJ2-5; d_gene: TRBD1
CDR3nt: TGCGCCAGCAGCCAAGAGACAGGCTCAACCGGGGCCAACGTCCTGACTTTC; CDR3aa: CASSQETGSTGANVLTF; v_gene: TRBV4-1; len: 17; abundance: NA; j_gene: TRBJ2-6; d_gene: NA
CDR3nt: TGTGCCAGTAGTAACTCGACAGGATATTATGGCTACACCTTC; CDR3aa: CASSNSTGYYGYTF; v_gene: TRBV19; len: 14; abundance: few; j_gene: TRBJ1-2; d_gene: NA
CDR3nt: TGTGCCAGCACCCTCGAACCTTACAATGAGCAGTTCTTC; CDR3aa: CASTLEPYNEQFF; v_gene: TRBV2; len: 13; abundance: NA; j_gene: TRBJ2-1; d_gene: NA
CDR3nt: TGTGCCAGCAGTTTTGAGCGGGGGGTGCGCAATGAGCAGTTCTTC; CDR3aa: CASSFERGVRNEQFF; v_gene: TRBV27; len: 15; abundance: NA; j_gene: TRBJ2-1; d_gene: TRBD2
CDR3nt: TGTGCCACCAGTGACGTTAAGGGAGATACGCAGTATTTT; CDR3aa: CATSDVKGDTQYF; v_gene: TRBV24-1; len: 13; abundance: NA; j_gene: TRBJ2-3; d_gene: NA
CDR3nt: TGTGCCAGCAGAACGACGCTAGAGAATGAGCAGTTCTTC; CDR3aa: CASRTTLENEQFF; v_gene: TRBV6-6; len: 13; abundance: few; j_gene: TRBJ2-1; d_gene: NA